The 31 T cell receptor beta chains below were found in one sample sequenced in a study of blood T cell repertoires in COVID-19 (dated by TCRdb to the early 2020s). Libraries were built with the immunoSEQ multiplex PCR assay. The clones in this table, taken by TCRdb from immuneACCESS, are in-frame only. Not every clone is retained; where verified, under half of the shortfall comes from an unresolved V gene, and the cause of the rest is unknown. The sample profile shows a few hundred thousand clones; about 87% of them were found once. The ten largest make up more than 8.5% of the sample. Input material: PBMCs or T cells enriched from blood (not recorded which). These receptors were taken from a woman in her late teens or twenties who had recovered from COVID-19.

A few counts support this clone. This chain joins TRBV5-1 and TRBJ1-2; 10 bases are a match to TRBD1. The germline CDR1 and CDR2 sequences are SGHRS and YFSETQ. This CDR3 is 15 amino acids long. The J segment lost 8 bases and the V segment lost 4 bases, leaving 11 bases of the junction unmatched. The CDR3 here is CASSPSGTGVWGYTF. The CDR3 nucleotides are TGCGCCAGCAGCCCCTCTGGGACAGGGGTCTGGGGCTACACCTTC.

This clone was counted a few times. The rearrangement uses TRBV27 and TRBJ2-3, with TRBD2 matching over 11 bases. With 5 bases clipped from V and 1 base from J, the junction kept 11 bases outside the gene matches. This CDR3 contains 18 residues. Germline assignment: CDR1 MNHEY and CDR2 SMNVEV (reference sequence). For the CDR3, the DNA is TGTGCCAGCAGTCCGAGCGGGCTAGCGGGGGGTGGCACAGATACGCAGTATTTT. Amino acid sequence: CASSPSGLAGGGTDTQYF.

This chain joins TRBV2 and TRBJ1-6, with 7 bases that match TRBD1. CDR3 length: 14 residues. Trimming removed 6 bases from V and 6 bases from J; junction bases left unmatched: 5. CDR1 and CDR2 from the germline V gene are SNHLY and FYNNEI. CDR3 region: CASRSGTANSPLHF. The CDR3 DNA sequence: TGTGCCAGCAGATCGGGGACAGCTAATTCACCCCTCCACTTT.

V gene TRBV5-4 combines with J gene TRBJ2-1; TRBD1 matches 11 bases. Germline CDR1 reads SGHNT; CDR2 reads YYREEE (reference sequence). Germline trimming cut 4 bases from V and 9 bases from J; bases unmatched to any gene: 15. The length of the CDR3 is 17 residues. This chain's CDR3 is CASSLAKDRGLEFEQFF. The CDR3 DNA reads TGTGCCAGCAGCCTTGCTAAGGACAGGGGGCTCGAATTTGAGCAGTTCTTC.

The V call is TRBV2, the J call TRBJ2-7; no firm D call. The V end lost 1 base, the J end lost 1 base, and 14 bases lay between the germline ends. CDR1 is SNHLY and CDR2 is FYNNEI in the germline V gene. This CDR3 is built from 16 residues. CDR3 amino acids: CASSEGTVILSYEQYF. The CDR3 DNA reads TGTGCCAGCAGTGAAGGTACAGTTATCCTTTCCTACGAGCAGTACTTC.

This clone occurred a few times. The CDR3 DNA is TGTGCCACCAGCAGGGCCTTGGGCTGGGAGACCCAGTACTTC. It encodes CATSRALGWETQYF. V is TRBV15 and J is TRBJ2-5; D uncertain. The V gene lost 3 bases and the J gene lost 5 bases, with 13 bases spanning the gap. Germline V lookup: CDR1 LNHNV, CDR2 YYDKDF (reference sequence). The CDR3 totals 14 residues.

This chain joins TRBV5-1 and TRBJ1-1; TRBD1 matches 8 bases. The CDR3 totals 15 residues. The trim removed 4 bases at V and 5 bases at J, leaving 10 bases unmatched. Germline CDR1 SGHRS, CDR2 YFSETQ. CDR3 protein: CASSLLQGDKTEAFF. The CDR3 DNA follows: TGCGCCAGCAGCCTCTTACAGGGGGATAAAACTGAAGCTTTCTTT.

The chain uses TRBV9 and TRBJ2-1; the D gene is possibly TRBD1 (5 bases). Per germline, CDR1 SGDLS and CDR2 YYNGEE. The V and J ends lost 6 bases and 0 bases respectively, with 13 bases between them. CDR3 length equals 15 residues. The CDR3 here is CASTAGASSYNEQFF. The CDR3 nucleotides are TGTGCCAGCACCGCTGGGGCCAGCTCCTACAATGAGCAGTTCTTC.

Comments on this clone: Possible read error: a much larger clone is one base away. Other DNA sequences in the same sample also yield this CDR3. CDR3 amino acids: CASSFGQDTDTQYF. The CDR3 bases are TGCGCCAGCAGCTTTGGACAGGACACAGATACGCAGTATTTT. This rearrangement joins TRBV5-1 to TRBJ2-3; 7 positions agree with TRBD1. Germline V gene data show CDR1 as SGHRS and CDR2 as YFSETQ. Losses at the gene ends were 2 bases for V and 2 bases for J; bases not matched to a gene: 2. This CDR3 region has 14 residues. The entire variable domain, with the rest obtained from reference TRBV5-1 and TRBJ2-3, is as follows: KAGVTQTPRYLIKTRGQQVTLSCSPISGHRSVSWYQQTPGQGLQFLFEYFSETQRNKGNFPGRFSGRQFSNSRSEMNVSTLELGDSALYLCASSFGQDTDTQYFGPGTRLTVL.

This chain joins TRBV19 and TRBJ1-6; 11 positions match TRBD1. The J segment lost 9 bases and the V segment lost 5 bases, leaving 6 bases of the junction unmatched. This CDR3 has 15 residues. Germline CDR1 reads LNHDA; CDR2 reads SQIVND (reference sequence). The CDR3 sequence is CASSVSGTGGSPLHF. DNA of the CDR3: TGTGCCAGTAGTGTGTCCGGGACAGGGGGTTCACCCCTCCACTTT.

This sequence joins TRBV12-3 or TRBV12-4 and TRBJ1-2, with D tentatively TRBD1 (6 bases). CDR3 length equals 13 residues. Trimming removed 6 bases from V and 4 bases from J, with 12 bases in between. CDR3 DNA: TGTGCCAGCAGCCCCGGGACAAGCTATGGCTACACCTTC. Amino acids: CASSPGTSYGYTF.

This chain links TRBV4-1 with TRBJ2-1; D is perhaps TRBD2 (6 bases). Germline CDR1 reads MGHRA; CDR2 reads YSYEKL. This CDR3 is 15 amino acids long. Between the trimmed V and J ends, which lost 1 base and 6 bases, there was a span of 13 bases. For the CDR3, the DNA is TGCGCCAGCAGCCAAGGGCAGGGAGGAGGCAATGAGCAGTTCTTC. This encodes CASSQGQGGGNEQFF.

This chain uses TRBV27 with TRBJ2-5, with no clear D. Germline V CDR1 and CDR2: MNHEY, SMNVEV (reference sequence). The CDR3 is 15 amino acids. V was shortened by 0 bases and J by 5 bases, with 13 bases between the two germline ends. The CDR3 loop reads CASSLSSRFRETQYF. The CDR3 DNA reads TGTGCCAGCAGTTTATCGTCCAGGTTCCGGGAGACCCAGTACTTC.

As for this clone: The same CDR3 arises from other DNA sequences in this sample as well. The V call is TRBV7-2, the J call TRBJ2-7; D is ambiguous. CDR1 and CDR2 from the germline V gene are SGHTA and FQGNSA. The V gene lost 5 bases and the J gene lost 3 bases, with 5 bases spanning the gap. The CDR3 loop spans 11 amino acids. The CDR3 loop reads CASSLYYEQYF. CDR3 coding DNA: TGTGCCAGCAGCCTATACTACGAGCAGTACTTC. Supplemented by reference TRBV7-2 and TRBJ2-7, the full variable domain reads GAGVSQSPSNKVTEKGKDVELRCDPISGHTALYWYRQSLGQGLEFLIYFQGNSAPDKSGLPSDRFSAERTGGSVSTLTIQRTQQEDSAVYLCASSLYYEQYFGPGTRLTVT.

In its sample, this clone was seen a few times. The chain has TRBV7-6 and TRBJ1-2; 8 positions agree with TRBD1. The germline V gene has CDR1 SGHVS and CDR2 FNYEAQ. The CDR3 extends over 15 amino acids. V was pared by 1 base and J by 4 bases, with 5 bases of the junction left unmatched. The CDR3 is CASSLGTGTFYGYTF. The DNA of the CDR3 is TGTGCCAGCAGCTTAGGGACAGGGACCTTCTATGGCTACACCTTC.

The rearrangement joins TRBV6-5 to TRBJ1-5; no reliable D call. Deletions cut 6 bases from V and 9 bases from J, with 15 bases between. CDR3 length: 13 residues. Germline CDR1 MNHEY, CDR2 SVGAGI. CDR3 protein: CASSERDYGPQHF. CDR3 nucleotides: TGTGCCAGCAGCGAGAGAGACTATGGGCCCCAGCATTTT.

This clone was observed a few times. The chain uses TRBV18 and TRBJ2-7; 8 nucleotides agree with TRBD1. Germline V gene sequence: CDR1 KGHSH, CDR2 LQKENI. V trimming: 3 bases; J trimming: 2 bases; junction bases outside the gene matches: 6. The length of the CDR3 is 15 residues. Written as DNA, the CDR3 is TGTGCCAGCTCACCGGGACAGGCGAACCCCTACGAGCAGTACTTC. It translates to CASSPGQANPYEQYF.

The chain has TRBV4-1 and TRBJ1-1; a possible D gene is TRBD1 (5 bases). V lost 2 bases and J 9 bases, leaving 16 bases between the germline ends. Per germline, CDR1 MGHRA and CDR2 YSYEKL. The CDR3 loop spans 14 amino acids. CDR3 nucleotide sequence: TGCGCCAGCAGCCAACTAGACAGCCAGGGTAAAGCTTTCTTT. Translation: CASSQLDSQGKAFF.

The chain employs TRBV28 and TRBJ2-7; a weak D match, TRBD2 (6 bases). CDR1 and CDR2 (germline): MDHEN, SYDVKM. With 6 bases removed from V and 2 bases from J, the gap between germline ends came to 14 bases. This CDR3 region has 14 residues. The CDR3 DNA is TGTGCCAGCAGCTCGGCCACGGGGGCCTACGAGCAGTACTTC. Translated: CASSSATGAYEQYF. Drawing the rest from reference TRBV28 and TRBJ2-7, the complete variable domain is DVKVTQSSRYLVKRTGEKVFLECVQDMDHENMFWYRQDPGLGLRLIYFSYDVKMKEKGDIPEGYSVSREKKERFSLILESASTNQTSMYLCASSSATGAYEQYFGPGTRLTVT.

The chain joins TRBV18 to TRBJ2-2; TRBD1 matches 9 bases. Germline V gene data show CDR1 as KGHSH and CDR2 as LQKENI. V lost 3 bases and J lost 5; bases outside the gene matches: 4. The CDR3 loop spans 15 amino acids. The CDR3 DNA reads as TGTGCCAGCTCACCCGCCGGGACAGGGACCGGGGAGCTGTTTTTT. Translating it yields CASSPAGTGTGELFF.

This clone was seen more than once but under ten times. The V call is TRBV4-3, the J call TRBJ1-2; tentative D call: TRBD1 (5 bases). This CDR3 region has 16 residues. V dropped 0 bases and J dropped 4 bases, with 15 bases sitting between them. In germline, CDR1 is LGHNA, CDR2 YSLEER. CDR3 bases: TGCGCCAGCAGCCAAGATCCGGGCAGGGTAGCCTATGGCTACACCTTC. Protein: CASSQDPGRVAYGYTF.

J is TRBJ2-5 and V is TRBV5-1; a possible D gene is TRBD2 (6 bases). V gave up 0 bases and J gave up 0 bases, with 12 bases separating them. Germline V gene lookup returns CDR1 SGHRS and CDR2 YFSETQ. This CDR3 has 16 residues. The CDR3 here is CASSLEFGGDQETQYF. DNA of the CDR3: TGCGCCAGCAGCTTGGAATTTGGCGGGGACCAAGAGACCCAGTACTTC.

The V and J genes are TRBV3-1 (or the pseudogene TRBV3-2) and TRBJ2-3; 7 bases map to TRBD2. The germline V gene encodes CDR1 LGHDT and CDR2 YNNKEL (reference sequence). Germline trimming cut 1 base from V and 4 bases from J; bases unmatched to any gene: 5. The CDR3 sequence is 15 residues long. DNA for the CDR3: TGTGCCAGCAGCCAAGTCGGCGGGAGTGCAGATACGCAGTATTTT. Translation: CASSQVGGSADTQYF.

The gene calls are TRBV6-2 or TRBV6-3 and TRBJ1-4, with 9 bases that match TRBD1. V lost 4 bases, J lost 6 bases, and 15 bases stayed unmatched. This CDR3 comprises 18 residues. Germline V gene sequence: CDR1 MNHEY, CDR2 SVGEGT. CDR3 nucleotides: TGTGCCAGCAGTTCGACCCAGGGGGGACAGGGCCATGATGAAAAACTGTTTTTT. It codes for CASSSTQGGQGHDEKLFF.

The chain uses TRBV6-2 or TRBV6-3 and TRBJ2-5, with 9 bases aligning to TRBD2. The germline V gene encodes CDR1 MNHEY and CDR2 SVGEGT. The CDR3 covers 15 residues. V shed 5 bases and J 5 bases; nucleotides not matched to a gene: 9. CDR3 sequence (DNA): TGTGCCAGCAGTCCCCGACTAGCGGCTGGGGAGACCCAGTACTTC. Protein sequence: CASSPRLAAGETQYF.

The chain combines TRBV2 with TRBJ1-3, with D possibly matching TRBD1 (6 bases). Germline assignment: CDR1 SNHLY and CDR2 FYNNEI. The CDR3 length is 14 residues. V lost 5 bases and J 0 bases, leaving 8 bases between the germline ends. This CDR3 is CASSRTASGNTIYF. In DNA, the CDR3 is TGTGCCAGCAGTCGGACAGCCTCTGGAAACACCATATATTTT.

The CDR3 DNA sequence: TGTGCCATCAGCGAAGTGGACAGTACTTATGGCTACACCTTC. Translated, it gives CAISEVDSTYGYTF. The rearrangement links TRBV10-3 to TRBJ1-2; D may be TRBD1 (6 bases). Germline lookup yields CDR1 ENHRY and CDR2 SYGVKD. Deletions cut 6 bases from V and 5 bases from J, with 16 bases between. The CDR3 sequence is 14 residues long.

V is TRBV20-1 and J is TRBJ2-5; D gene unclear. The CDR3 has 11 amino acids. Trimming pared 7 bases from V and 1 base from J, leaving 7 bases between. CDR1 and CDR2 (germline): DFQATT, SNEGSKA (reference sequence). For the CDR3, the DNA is TGCAGTGGACTGACCCAAGAGACCCAGTACTTC. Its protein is CSGLTQETQYF.

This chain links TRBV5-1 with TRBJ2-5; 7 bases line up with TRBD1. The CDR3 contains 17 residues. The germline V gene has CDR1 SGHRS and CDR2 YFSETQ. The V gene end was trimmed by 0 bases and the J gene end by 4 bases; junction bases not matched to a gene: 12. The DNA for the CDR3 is TGCGCCAGCAGCTTGGCCCCCGGGACAGCGATTGGAGAGACCCAGTACTTC. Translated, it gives CASSLAPGTAIGETQYF.

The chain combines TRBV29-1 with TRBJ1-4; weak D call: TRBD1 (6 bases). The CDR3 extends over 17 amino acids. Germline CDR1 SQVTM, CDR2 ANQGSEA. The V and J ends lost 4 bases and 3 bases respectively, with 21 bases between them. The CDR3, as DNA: TGCAGCGTTGCTAGGAGAAACGGGACATCGCCTAATGAAAAACTGTTTTTT. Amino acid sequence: CSVARRNGTSPNEKLFF.

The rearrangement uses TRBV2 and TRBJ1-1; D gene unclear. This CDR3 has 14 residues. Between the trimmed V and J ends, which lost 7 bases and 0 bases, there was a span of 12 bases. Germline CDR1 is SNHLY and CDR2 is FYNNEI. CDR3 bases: TGTGCCAGCATGGAGGGCCTCATGAACACTGAAGCTTTCTTT. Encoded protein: CASMEGLMNTEAFF.